This T cell receptor (beta chain) was sequenced during a study of T cell changes during pregnancy in multiple sclerosis. Sequencing used immunoSEQ multiplex PCR; TCRdb keeps in-frame clones, though not all of them. The table includes 99,000 or so clones, under 95% detected once. This material consisted of peripheral blood, taken after pregnancy. This TCR came from a female donor with multiple sclerosis, enrolled in a pregnancy study.

CDR3 residues: CASRETGNTGELFF. The CDR3 DNA is TGTGCCAGCAGAGAGACAGGGAATACCGGGGAGCTGTTTTTT. This chain joins TRBV27 and TRBJ2-2; 7 bases match TRBD1. Per germline, CDR1 MNHEY and CDR2 SMNVEV (reference sequence). The CDR3 runs 14 residues. Trimming took 6 bases from V and 5 from J; bases not matched to a gene: 6.